The 21 T cell receptor beta chains reported below all come from one sample, sequenced in a study of neurological immune-mediated disorders. MiXCR, run by TCRdb on the 5' RACE reads, gives a single entry per CDR3 protein. The data hold roughly 20,000 distinct CDR3 sequences, with 15% to 20% observed a single time. The sequencing sample was made of CD8+ T cells from blood. These receptors all stem from a woman under 30 with multiple sclerosis.

By sample share, this clonotype is medium-sized. The chain has TRBV9 and TRBJ1-5; D unclear. The length of the CDR3 is 14 residues. Trimming took off 1 base at V and 0 bases at J, with 5 bases between the two ends. Germline V CDR1 and CDR2: SGDLS, YYNGEE. CDR3 in DNA: TGTGCCAGCAGCGTATCGTATAGCAATCAGCCCCAGCATTTT. This gives the protein CASSVSYSNQPQHF.

This clonotype was seen many times. This chain links TRBV10-3 with TRBJ2-1; no reliable D call. V was shortened by 0 bases and J by 7 bases, with 10 bases between the two germline ends. Germline V gene data show CDR1 as ENHRY and CDR2 as SYGVKD. The CDR3 runs to 14 residues. This chain's CDR3 is CAISESNPRNEQFF. CDR3 coding DNA: TGTGCCATCAGTGAGTCGAACCCTAGGAATGAGCAGTTCTTC.

The table lists this clonotype with many counts. This chain uses TRBV28 with TRBJ2-5; 8 bases map to TRBD1. V was clipped by 4 bases and J by 6 bases; unmatched bases: 7. The CDR3 is 14 amino acids. Germline loops: CDR1 MDHEN, CDR2 SYDVKM. CDR3 residues: CASSSLDRGQTQYF. CDR3 bases: TGTGCCAGCAGTTCGCTTGACAGGGGTCAGACCCAGTACTTC. The full variable domain, rest sourced from reference TRBV28 and TRBJ2-5, is DVKVTQSSRYLVKRTGEKVFLECVQDMDHENMFWYRQDPGLGLRLIYFSYDVKMKEKGDIPEGYSVSREKKERFSLILESASTNQTSMYLCASSSLDRGQTQYFGPGTRLLVL.

This clonotype showed up many times. The rearrangement joins TRBV20-1 to TRBJ2-2, with 8 bases fitting TRBD1. CDR3 length equals 16 residues. Germline CDR1 DFQATT, CDR2 SNEGSKA (reference sequence). J gave up 7 bases and V 0 bases, and 10 bases lay outside the gene matches. CDR3 sequence reads: CSARERETGVDGELFF. Here the CDR3 DNA reads TGCAGTGCTAGAGAAAGGGAGACAGGGGTGGACGGGGAGCTGTTTTTT.

This clonotype was detected many times. V is TRBV6-5 and J is TRBJ1-1; D is unclear. With 2 bases removed from V and 1 base from J, the gap between germline ends came to 11 bases. The CDR3 spans 15 residues. Germline V gives CDR1 MNHEY, CDR2 SVGAGI. CDR3 sequence reads: CASSYVEKGNTEAFF. CDR3 DNA sequence: TGTGCCAGCAGTTACGTTGAAAAGGGGAACACTGAAGCTTTCTTT.

At least ten counts were recorded for this clonotype. The chain has TRBV12-3 or TRBV12-4 and TRBJ1-1; D is undetermined. V lost 1 base and J lost 0, with 3 bases in between. The CDR3 is 13 amino acids. The chain's CDR3 is CASSLGMNTEAFF. The CDR3, as DNA: TGTGCCAGCAGTTTAGGGATGAACACTGAAGCTTTCTTT.

This clonotype was counted at least ten times. V and J are TRBV27 and TRBJ1-1; 8 bases are a match to TRBD1. The germline gives CDR1 MNHEY, CDR2 SMNVEV (reference sequence). Unmatched junction bases numbered 12, after V lost 6 bases and J lost 0 bases. This CDR3 spans 17 amino acids. DNA for the CDR3: TGTGCCAGCAGCCCGAACCGCGCAGGGGGCATGAACACTGAAGCTTTCTTT. Translated: CASSPNRAGGMNTEAFF.

In this sample, this clonotype turned up many times. This chain uses TRBV29-1 with TRBJ2-7; TRBD1 agrees at 11 bases. The trim removed 6 bases at V and 4 bases at J, leaving 5 bases unmatched. CDR1 is SQVTM, CDR2 ANQGSEA, per germline. This CDR3 is built from 13 residues. The CDR3 DNA follows: TGCAGCGTCCCGGGACAGGGGGTATACGAGCAGTACGTC. It is translated as CSVPGQGVYEQYV.

In its sample, this clonotype was seen many times. The chain carries TRBV10-2 and TRBJ1-2; D is unresolved. Germline V CDR1 and CDR2: WSHSY, SAAADI. V was clipped by 6 bases and J by 13 bases, with 15 bases between them. This CDR3 comprises 11 residues. In DNA form, the CDR3 reads TGCGCCAGCAGCCCCGGAGCGGGGTGCACCTTC. Encoded protein: CASSPGAGCTF.

This clonotype was recorded at least ten times. V gene TRBV6-4 combines with J gene TRBJ2-1; 9 bases match TRBD2. The CDR3 loop spans 16 amino acids. Losses at the gene ends were 4 bases for V and 7 bases for J; bases not matched to a gene: 11. The germline V gene encodes CDR1 MRHNA and CDR2 SNTAGT. In DNA form, the CDR3 reads TGTGCCAGCAGTGTTCGGCTAGCGGGAAACCTAAATGAGCAGTTCTTC. The encoded protein is CASSVRLAGNLNEQFF.

This clonotype showed up many times. This sequence joins TRBV20-1 and TRBJ1-3; the D is unclear. Germline CDR1 reads DFQATT; CDR2 reads SNEGSKA (reference sequence). V lost 0 bases and J lost 7, with 4 bases in between. The CDR3 has 11 amino acids. CDR3 bases: TGCAGTGCTAGAGAGGGCAACACCATATATTTT. Its protein is CSAREGNTIYF.

This clonotype has at least ten counts. This rearrangement joins TRBV7-9 to TRBJ1-2, with TRBD1 matching over 9 bases. The V gene's germline CDR1 is SEHNR and CDR2 FQNEAQ (reference sequence). Trimming took 3 bases from V and 10 from J; bases not matched to a gene: 15. CDR3 length equals 16 residues. CDR3 sequence reads: CASSFGGAGQGSPYTF. The CDR3 DNA reads as TGTGCCAGCAGCTTCGGAGGCGCGGGACAGGGTTCCCCCTACACCTTC.

The chain combines TRBV7-9 with TRBJ2-1; 8 bases align to TRBD1. From germline, CDR1 is SEHNR and CDR2 FQNEAQ (reference sequence). The V and J ends lost 5 bases and 5 bases, in that order; junction bases with no gene match: 5. The CDR3 contains 14 residues. The CDR3 nucleotides read TGTGCCAGCAGCCCCAGGACAGGGAACAATGAGCAGTTCTTC. It translates to CASSPRTGNNEQFF.

This clonotype has only a few counts. The chain uses TRBV4-1 and TRBJ1-2, with 7 bases fitting TRBD1. Germline-derived CDR1 and CDR2 are MGHRA and YSYEKL. The CDR3 loop spans 16 amino acids. V dropped 4 bases and J dropped 3; count of bases not matched to a gene: 11. CDR3 nucleotide sequence: TGCGCCAGCAGCCCCGAGACAGGGCCAACTTACTATGGCTACACCTTC. Protein sequence: CASSPETGPTYYGYTF.

This clonotype was seen ten or more times. The rearrangement joins TRBV9 to TRBJ1-1; possible D gene TRBD1, 5 bases. This CDR3 has 14 amino acids. Germline V CDR1 and CDR2: SGDLS, YYNGEE. With 3 bases removed from V and 3 bases from J, the gap between germline ends came to 12 bases. The CDR3 DNA is TGTGCCAGCAGCGATCCCGTGGGGGACACTGAAGCTTTCTTT. It encodes CASSDPVGDTEAFF.

In this sample, this clonotype turned up many times. V and J are TRBV9 and TRBJ2-5; 7 bases agree with TRBD1. V lost 2 bases and J lost 3; bases outside the gene matches: 4. Looked up from germline, CDR1 is SGDLS and CDR2 is YYNGEE. There are 14 residues in the CDR3. CDR3 nucleotides: TGTGCCAGCAGCGTCGGGACAGCCGAAGAGACCCAGTACTTC. Translation gives CASSVGTAEETQYF.

This clonotype occurred many times. The J gene is TRBJ1-6, the V gene TRBV12-3 or TRBV12-4, with a weak D call TRBD1 (5 bases). The CDR3 has 13 amino acids. Trimming cost V 4 bases and J 7 bases, with 8 bases left between them. The CDR3 here is CASSYGGNSPLHF. The CDR3 bases are TGTGCCAGCAGTTATGGGGGGAATTCACCCCTCCACTTT.

This clonotype was counted at least ten times. The chain combines TRBV12-3 or TRBV12-4 with TRBJ1-2; D gene unclear. This CDR3 comprises 18 residues. Trimming took 1 base from V and 0 from J, leaving 18 bases between them. CDR3 sequence reads: CASSLVQSPDGTNYGYTF. CDR3 sequence (DNA): TGTGCCAGCAGTTTAGTTCAGAGTCCGGACGGAACTAACTATGGCTACACCTTC.

At least ten counts were recorded for this clonotype. The V gene is TRBV10-3, the J gene TRBJ1-2; possibly TRBD1 for D (6 bases). Germline CDR1 ENHRY, CDR2 SYGVKD. The V gene lost 0 bases and the J gene lost 5 bases, with 10 bases spanning the gap. The CDR3 sequence is 14 residues long. CDR3 DNA sequence: TGTGCCATCAGTGAGTCTACAGGGAATTATGGCTACACCTTC. Translated: CAISESTGNYGYTF.

Many counts were recorded for this clonotype. This chain connects TRBV5-1 to TRBJ2-4; D is unresolved. Germline CDR1 reads SGHRS; CDR2 reads YFSETQ. The CDR3 extends over 16 amino acids. Trimming removed 1 base from V and 2 bases from J, with 13 bases in between. As DNA, the CDR3 is TGCGCCAGCAGCTTGTGGCTTCCCACAACCAAAAACATTCAGTACTTC. Protein: CASSLWLPTTKNIQYF.

This clonotype has a count of ten or more. The genes are TRBV6-4 and TRBJ2-1, with D maybe TRBD1 (6 bases). The CDR3 consists of 14 residues. V lost 0 bases, J lost 9 bases, and 12 bases lay in between. Germline V gene data show CDR1 as MRHNA and CDR2 as SNTAGT. CDR3 nucleotides: TGTGCCAGCAGTGACTCCCCAGGGGCAGGTGAGCAGTTCTTC. This gives the protein CASSDSPGAGEQFF.